The sequence of this T cell receptor beta chain was determined in a study of T-cell reconstitution after alpha-beta-depleted transplantation in children (dated by TCRdb to 2016 to 2017). About the full investigation: The study quantitatively tracked T-cell immune reconstitution after TCRalphabeta/CD19-depleted allogeneic hematopoietic cell transplantation in children using TCR repertoire profiling.

The treatment or condition label, as the study defines it: allogeneic hematopoietic cell transplantation with graft depleted of TCRalphabeta T cells and CD19 B cells. The children who served as transplant recipients had been given grafts of TCRalphabeta/CD19-depleted allogeneic hematopoietic cells. Paper-wide results and their limitations: Over subsequent months, a decline in hyperexpanded clone frequencies was noted, and after one year, T-cell counts and TCRbeta diversity were mostly ascribed to newly produced T cells. The apparently early recovery of alphabetaT-cell counts about two months after transplant reportedly depended on only several hundred rapidly expanded clones that came from non-depleted graft cells. The high TCRbeta diversity at day 60 in some patients was ascribed to recipient T cells and intrathymic progenitors that had survived conditioning.

This clonotype was detected ten times or more. No cognate antigen has been identified for it. One base away there is no much larger clone; base qualities are not given. Library construction relied on PCR. Sequenced using an Illumina HiSeq 2500. TCR library preparation used molecular barcoding, with unique molecular identifiers applied to normalize quantification of the TCRbeta repertoire. TCRdb handled the public reads itself, with Q25 trimming in fastp and clone calling in MiXCR, and kept productive beta chains. Merged by CDR3 protein, the rows form single entries marked with the most common genes and DNA. This sample is represented by just under 250,000 distinct CDR3 sequences; about 26% of them were singletons. The ten largest clones represent about 2.5% of the sample. For this chain, trimming is 4 bases at the V end and 15 bases at the J end, and the number of junction bases without a gene match is 9. In the germline V gene, CDR1 corresponds to SQVTM and CDR2 to ANQGSEA. Inclusive of the bounding cysteine and phenylalanine, the CDR3 is 12 residues long. Kept here is only the CDR3 DNA, which spans 36 bases and is read in frame from base 1.

Rearrangement joined TRBV29-1 to TRBJ2-1; TRBD2 matches 10 bases in the middle. This TCR was sampled from a girl between 2 and 10 years old with Fanconi anemia, due to receive a stem cell transplant. The material was PBMCs, obtained before TCRalphabeta/CD19-depleted stem cell transplant. Here the CDR3 is given as CSVAASGSGLFF. The DNA reads TGCAGCGTTGCGGCTAGCGGGAGTGGACTGTTCTTC.